This T cell receptor beta chain appears in the sequencing data of a study of blood T cell repertoires in COVID-19. Trimming left V 4 bases short and J 4 bases short, with 15 bases between. Germline CDR1 SGHRS, CDR2 YFSETQ. CDR3 length equals 15 residues. Clones were read by immunoSEQ multiplex PCR, and TCRdb kept only the in-frame ones, dropping some. The sample records approximately 120,000 clones, roughly 88% being singletons. The gene calls are TRBV5-1 and TRBJ1-3; D is unclear. The sequence derives from an elderly woman with active or convalescent COVID-19. Sequences were obtained from peripheral blood. The CDR3 region has the DNA TGCGCCAGCAGCCCGAGGGTCGCTGACGGAAACACCATATATTTT. This translates into CASSPRVADGNTIYF.